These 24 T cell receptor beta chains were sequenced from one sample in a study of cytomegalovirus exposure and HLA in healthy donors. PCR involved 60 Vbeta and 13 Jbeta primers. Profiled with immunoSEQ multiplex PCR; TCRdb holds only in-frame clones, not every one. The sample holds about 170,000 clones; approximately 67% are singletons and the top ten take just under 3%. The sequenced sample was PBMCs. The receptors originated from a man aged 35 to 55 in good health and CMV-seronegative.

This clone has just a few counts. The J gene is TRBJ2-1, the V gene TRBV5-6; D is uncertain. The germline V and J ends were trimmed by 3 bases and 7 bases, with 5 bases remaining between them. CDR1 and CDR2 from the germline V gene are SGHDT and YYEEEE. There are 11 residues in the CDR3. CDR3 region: CASSSANEQFF. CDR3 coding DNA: TGTGCCAGCAGCTCCGCGAATGAGCAGTTCTTC.

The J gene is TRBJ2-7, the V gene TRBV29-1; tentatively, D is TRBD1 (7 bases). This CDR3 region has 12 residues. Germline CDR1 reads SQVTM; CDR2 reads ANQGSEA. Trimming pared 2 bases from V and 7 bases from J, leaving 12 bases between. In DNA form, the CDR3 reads TGCAGCGTTGAAAAGGGGGCGGGGGAGCAGTACTTC. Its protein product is CSVEKGAGEQYF.

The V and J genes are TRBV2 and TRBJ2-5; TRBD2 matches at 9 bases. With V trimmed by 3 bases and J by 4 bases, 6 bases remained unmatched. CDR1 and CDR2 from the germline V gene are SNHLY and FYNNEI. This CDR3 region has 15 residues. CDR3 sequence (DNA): TGTGCCAGCAGTGATAGGCGGGGGGGCCCAGAGACCCAGTACTTC. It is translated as CASSDRRGGPETQYF.

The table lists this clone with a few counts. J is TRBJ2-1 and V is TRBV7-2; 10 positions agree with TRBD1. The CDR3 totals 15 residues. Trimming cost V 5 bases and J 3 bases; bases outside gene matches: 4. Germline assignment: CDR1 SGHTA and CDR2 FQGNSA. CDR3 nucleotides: TGTGCCAGCAGCGAGGGACAGGGGTACTACAATGAGCAGTTCTTC. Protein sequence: CASSEGQGYYNEQFF. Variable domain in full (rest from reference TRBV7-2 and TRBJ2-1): GAGVSQSPSNKVTEKGKDVELRCDPISGHTALYWYRQSLGQGLEFLIYFQGNSAPDKSGLPSDRFSAERTGGSVSTLTIQRTQQEDSAVYLCASSEGQGYYNEQFFGPGTRLTVL.

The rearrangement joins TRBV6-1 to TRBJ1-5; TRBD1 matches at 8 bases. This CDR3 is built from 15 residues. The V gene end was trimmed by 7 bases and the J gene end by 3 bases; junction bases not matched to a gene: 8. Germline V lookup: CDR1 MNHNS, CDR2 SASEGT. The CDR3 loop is CASTKGQGNNQPQHF. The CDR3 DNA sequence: TGTGCCAGCACCAAAGGACAGGGAAACAATCAGCCCCAGCATTTT.

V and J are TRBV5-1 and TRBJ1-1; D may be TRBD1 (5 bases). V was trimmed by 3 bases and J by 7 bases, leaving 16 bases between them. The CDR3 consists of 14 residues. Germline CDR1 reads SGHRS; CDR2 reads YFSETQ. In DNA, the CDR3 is TGCGCCAGCAGCTGGGAGGACGGGGGTCTTGAAGCTTTCTTT. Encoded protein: CASSWEDGGLEAFF.

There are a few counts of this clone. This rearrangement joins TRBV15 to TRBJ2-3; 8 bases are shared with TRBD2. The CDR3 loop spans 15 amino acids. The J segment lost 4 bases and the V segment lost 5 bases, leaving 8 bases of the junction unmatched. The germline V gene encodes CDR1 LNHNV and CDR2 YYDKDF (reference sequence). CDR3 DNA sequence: TGTGCCACCAGCGCGAGCGGGAGTAGGGCAGATACGCAGTATTTT. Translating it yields CATSASGSRADTQYF.

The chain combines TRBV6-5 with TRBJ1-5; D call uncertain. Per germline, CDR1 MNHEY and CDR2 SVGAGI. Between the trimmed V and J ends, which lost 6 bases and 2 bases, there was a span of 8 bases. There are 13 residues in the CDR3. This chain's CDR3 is CASRGRGNQPQHF. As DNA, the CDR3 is TGTGCCAGCAGAGGGAGAGGCAATCAGCCCCAGCATTTT.

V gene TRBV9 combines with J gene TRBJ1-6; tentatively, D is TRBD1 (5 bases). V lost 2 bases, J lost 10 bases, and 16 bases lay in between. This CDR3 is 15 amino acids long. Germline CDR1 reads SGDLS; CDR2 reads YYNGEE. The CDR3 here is CASSVDGGSRSPLHF. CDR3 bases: TGTGCCAGCAGCGTCGACGGGGGTTCAAGGTCACCCCTCCACTTT.

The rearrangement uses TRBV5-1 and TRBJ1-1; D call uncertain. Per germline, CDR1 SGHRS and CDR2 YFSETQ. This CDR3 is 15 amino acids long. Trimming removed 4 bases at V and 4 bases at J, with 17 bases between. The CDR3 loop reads CASSDREGGSTEAFF. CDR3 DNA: TGCGCCAGCAGCGATCGGGAGGGAGGGAGCACTGAAGCTTTCTTT.

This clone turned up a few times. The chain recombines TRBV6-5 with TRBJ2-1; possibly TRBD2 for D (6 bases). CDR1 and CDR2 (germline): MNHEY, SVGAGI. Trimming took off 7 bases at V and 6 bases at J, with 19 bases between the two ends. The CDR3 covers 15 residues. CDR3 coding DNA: TGTGCCAGCAAAACCGGGAGCTACTATTCCAATGAGCAGTTCTTC. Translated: CASKTGSYYSNEQFF.

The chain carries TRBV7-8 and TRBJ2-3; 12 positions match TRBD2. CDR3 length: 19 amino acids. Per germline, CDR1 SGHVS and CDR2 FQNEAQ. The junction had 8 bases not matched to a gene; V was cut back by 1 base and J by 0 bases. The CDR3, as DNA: TGTGCCAGCAGCTTAGGGCTAGCGGGGGGGCGTGTCAGCACAGATACGCAGTATTTT. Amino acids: CASSLGLAGGRVSTDTQYF.

CDR3: CASSLGTGAYEQYF. The CDR3 DNA reads TGTGCCAGCAGCTTAGGGACAGGGGCCTACGAGCAGTACTTC. The chain is built from TRBV5-6 and TRBJ2-7, with 10 bases matching TRBD1. The V and J ends lost 2 bases and 2 bases, in that order; junction bases with no gene match: 1. The germline V gene has CDR1 SGHDT and CDR2 YYEEEE. This CDR3 is 14 amino acids long. Filled out from reference TRBV5-6 and TRBJ2-7, the complete variable domain reads DAGVTQSPTHLIKTRGQQVTLRCSPKSGHDTVSWYQQALGQGPQFIFQYYEEEERQRGNFPDRFSGHQFPNYSSELNVNALLLGDSALYLCASSLGTGAYEQYFGPGTRLTVT.

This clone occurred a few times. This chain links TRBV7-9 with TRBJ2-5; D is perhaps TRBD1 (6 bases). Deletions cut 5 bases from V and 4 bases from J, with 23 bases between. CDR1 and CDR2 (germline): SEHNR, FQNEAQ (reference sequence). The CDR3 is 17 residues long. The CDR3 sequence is CASSPTSGQGIGETQYF. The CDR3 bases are TGTGCCAGCAGCCCTACCTCAGGGCAGGGGATCGGAGAGACCCAGTACTTC.

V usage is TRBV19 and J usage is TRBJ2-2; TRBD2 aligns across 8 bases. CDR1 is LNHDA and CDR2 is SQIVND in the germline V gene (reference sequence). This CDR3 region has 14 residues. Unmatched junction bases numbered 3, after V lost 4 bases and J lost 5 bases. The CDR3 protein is CASSKGLGTGELFF. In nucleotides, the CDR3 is TGTGCCAGTAGTAAGGGACTAGGAACCGGGGAGCTGTTTTTT.

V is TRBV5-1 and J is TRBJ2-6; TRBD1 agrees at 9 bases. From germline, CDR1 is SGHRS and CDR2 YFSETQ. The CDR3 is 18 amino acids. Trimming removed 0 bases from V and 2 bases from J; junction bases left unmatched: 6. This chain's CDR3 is CASSLEGQGWTGANVLTF. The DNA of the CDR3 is TGCGCCAGCAGCTTGGAAGGACAGGGGTGGACTGGGGCCAACGTCCTGACTTTC.

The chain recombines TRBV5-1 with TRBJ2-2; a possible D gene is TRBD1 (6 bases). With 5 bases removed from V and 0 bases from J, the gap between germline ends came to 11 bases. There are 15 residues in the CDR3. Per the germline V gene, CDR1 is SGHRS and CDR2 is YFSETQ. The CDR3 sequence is CASRMDSANTGELFF. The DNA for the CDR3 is TGCGCCAGCAGAATGGACAGCGCGAACACCGGGGAGCTGTTTTTT. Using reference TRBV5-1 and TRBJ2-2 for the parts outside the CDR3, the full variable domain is KAGVTQTPRYLIKTRGQQVTLSCSPISGHRSVSWYQQTPGQGLQFLFEYFSETQRNKGNFPGRFSGRQFSNSRSEMNVSTLELGDSALYLCASRMDSANTGELFFGEGSRLTVL.

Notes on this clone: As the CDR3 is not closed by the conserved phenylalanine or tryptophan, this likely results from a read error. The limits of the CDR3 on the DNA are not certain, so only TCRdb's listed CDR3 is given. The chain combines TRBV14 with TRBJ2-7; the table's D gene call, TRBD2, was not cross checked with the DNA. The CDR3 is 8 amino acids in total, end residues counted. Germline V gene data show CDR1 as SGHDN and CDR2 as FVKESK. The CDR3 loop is CASSQSFL.

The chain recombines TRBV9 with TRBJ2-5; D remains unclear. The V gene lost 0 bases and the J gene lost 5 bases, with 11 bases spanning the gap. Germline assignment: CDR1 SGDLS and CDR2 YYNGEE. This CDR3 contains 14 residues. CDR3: CASSVDGGYETQYF. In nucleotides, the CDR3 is TGTGCCAGCAGCGTAGACGGCGGCTACGAGACCCAGTACTTC.

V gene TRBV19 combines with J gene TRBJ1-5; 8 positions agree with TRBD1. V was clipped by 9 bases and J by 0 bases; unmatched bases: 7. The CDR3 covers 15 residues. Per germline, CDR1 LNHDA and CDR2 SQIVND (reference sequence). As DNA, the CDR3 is TGTGCCAGCGGGACAGGAGGTTATAGCAATCAGCCCCAGCATTTT. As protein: CASGTGGYSNQPQHF. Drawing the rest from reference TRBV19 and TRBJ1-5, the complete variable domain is DGGITQSPKYLFRKEGQNVTLSCEQNLNHDAMYWYRQDPGQGLRLIYYSQIVNDFQKGDIAEGYSVSREKKESFPLTVTSAQKNPTAFYLCASGTGGYSNQPQHFGDGTRLSIL.

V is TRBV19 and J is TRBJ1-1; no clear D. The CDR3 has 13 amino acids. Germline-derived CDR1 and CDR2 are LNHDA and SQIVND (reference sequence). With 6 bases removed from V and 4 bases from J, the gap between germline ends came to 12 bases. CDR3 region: CASSFALTTEAFF. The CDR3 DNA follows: TGTGCCAGTAGCTTCGCCCTAACCACTGAAGCTTTCTTT.

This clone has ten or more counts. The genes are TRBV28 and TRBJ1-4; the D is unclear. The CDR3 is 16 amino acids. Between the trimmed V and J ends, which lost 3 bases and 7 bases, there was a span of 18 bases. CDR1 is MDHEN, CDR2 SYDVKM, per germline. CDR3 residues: CASSLFFGVRREKLFF. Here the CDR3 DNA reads TGTGCCAGCAGTTTGTTTTTCGGGGTCAGGCGTGAAAAACTGTTTTTT.

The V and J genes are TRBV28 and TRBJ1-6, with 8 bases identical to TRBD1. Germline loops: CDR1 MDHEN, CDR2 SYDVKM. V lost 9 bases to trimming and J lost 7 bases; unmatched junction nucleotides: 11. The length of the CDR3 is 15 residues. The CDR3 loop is CASNLQGGNNSPLHF. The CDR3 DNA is TGTGCCAGTAACCTACAGGGGGGGAACAATTCACCCCTCCACTTT. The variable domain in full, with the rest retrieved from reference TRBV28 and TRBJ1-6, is DVKVTQSSRYLVKRTGEKVFLECVQDMDHENMFWYRQDPGLGLRLIYFSYDVKMKEKGDIPEGYSVSREKKERFSLILESASTNQTSMYLCASNLQGGNNSPLHFGNGTRLTVT.

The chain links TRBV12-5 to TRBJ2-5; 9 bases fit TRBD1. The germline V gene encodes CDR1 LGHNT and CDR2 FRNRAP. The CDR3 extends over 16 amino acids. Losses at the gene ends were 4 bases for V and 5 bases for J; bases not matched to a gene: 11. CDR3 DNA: TGTGCTAGTGGTTCCACCTCAACAGGGGGCGGGGAGACCCAGTACTTC. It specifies CASGSTSTGGGETQYF.